This T cell receptor beta chain was identified in a study of T cells after yellow fever vaccination. V lost 6 bases and J lost 0, with 13 bases in between. CDR3 length: 16 amino acids. Germline V gives CDR1 SGHKS, CDR2 YYEKEE (reference sequence). MiXCR was run by TCRdb on the 5' RACE reads, yielding one entry per CDR3 protein. The sample includes about 300,000 distinct CDR3 sequences, approximately 4.2% seen only once; the top ten take 20% to 30%. There are a few counts of this clonotype. The clonotype was recovered from a man aged 18-30 years who received the YFV17D yellow fever vaccine. Here the sequenced sample was PBMCs, taken 5 days after the yellow fever booster vaccination. The chain combines TRBV5-5 with TRBJ2-6, with D uncertain. CDR3 sequence reads: CASTRPSPSGANVLTF. As DNA, the CDR3 is TGTGCCAGCACCCGACCGTCCCCCTCTGGGGCCAACGTCCTGACTTTC.